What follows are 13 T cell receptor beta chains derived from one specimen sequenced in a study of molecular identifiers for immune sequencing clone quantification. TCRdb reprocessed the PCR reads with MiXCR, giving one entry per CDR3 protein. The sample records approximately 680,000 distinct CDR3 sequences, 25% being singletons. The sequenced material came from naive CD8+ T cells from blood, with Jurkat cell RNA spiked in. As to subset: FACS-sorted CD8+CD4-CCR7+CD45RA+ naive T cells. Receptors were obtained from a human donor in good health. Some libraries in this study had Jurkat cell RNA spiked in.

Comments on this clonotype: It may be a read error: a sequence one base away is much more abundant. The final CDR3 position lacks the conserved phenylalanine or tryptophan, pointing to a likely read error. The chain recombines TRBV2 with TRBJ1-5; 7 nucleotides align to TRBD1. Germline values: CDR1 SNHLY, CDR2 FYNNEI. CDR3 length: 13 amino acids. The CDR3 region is CASREGGGQPQHS. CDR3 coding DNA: TGTGCCAGCAGAGAAGGGGGCGGACAGCCCCAGCATTCT.

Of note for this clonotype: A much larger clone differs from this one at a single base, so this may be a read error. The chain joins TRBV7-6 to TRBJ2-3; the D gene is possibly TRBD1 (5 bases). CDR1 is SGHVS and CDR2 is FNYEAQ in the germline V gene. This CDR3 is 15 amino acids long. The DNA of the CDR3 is TGTGCCAGCAGCTTTGGTCCTGGGGTCACAGGTACGCAGTATTTT. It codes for CASSFGPGVTGTQYF.

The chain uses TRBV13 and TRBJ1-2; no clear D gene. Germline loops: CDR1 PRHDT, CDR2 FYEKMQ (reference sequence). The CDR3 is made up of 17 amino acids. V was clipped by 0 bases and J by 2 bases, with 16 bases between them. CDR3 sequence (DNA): TGTGCCAGCAGCTTAGGTATCCCCGACGTGATGAACTATGGCTACACCTTC. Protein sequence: CASSLGIPDVMNYGYTF.

CDR3 in amino acids: CASRSPGVGYEQHF. The CDR3, as DNA: TGTGCAAGTCGCTCCCCAGGGGTTGGGTACGAGCAGCACTTC. V and J are TRBV12-2 and TRBJ2-7; the table gives TRBD1 as D, unverified against the DNA. TRBV12-2 is described as a pseudogene. CDR3 length: 14 residues.

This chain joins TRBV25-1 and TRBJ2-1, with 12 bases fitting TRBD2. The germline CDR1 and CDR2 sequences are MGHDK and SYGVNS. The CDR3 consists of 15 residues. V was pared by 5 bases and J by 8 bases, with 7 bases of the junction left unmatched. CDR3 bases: TGTGCCAGCAGTCACGGACTAGCGGGGTCCGATGAGCAGTTCTTC. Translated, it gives CASSHGLAGSDEQFF.

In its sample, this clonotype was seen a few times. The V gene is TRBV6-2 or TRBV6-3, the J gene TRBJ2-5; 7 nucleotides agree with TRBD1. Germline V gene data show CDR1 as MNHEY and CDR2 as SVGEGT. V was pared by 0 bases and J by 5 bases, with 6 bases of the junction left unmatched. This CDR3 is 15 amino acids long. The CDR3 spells CASSYSKTGFETQYF. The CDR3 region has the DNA TGTGCCAGCAGTTACTCCAAGACAGGGTTCGAGACCCAGTACTTC.

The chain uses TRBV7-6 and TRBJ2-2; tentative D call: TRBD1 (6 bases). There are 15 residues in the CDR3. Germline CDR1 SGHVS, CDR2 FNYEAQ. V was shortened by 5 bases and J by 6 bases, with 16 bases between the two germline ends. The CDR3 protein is CASSGAAGVAGELFF. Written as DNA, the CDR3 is TGTGCCAGCAGCGGTGCGGCAGGGGTCGCCGGGGAGCTGTTTTTT.

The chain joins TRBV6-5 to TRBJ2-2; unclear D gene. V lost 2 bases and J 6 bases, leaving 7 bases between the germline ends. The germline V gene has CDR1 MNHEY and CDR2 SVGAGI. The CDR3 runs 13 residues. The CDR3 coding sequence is TGTGCCAGCAGTTACCGGTTTCCCGGGGAGCTGTTTTTT. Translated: CASSYRFPGELFF.

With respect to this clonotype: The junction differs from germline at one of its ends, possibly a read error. The CDR3 region has the DNA TGTGCCTGCAGCGTGGGTGGCGGGACCGGGGAGCTGTTTTTT. Its protein is CACSVGGGTGELFF. This chain joins TRBV9 and TRBJ2-2; TRBD2 is a possible D gene (5 bases). Germline V gene sequence: CDR1 SGDLS, CDR2 YYNGEE. The CDR3 spans 14 residues.

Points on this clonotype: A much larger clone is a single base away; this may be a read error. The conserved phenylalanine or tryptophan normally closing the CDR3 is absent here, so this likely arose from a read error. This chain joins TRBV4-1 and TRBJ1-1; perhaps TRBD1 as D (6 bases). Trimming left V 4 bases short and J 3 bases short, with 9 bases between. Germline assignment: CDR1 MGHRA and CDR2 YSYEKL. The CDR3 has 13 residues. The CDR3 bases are TGCGCCAGCAGCCTACAGGGACACACTGAAGCTTTCTTA. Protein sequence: CASSLQGHTEAFL.

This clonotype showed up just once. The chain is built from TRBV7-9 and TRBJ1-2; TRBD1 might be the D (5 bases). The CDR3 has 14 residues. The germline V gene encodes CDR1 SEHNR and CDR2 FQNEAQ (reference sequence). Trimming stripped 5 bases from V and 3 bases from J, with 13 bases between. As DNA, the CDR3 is TGTGCCAGCAGCCAAACAGGATTTGACTATGGCTACACCTTC. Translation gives CASSQTGFDYGYTF.

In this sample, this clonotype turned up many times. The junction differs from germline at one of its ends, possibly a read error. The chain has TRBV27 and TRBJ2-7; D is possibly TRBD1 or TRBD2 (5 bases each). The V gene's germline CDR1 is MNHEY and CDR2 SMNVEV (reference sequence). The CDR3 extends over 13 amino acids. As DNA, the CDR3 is TGCGCCAGCAGCTTTGGGGGTGGCTACGAGCAGTACTTC. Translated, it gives CASSFGGGYEQYF.

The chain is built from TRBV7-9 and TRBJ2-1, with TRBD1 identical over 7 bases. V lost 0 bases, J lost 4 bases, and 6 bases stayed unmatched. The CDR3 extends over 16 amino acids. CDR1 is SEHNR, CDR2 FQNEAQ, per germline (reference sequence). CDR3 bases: TGTGCCAGCAGCTTAGCATCCGGGACAGAATACAATGAGCAGTTCTTC. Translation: CASSLASGTEYNEQFF.